Listed here are 32 T cell receptor beta chains from one sample, sequenced in a study of blood T cell repertoires in COVID-19 (dated by TCRdb to 2020 to 2022). The method was the immunoSEQ multiplex PCR assay. The table comes from immuneACCESS by way of TCRdb, which keeps in-frame sequences with V and J called. Part of the clones is missing from these tables; in studies checked, under half for an unresolved V gene and the rest for unknown reasons. The sample data list a few hundred thousand clones, and around 89% of these were observed just once. The ten most abundant clones make up around 1.3% of the sample. Sequences were obtained from PBMCs or T cells enriched from blood (not recorded which). These receptors came from a woman in her 40s with acute COVID-19.

The rearrangement links TRBV9 to TRBJ1-3, with no clear D. V was cut by 0 bases and J by 2 bases, with 6 bases left in between. CDR3 size: 14 residues. CDR1 is SGDLS and CDR2 is YYNGEE in the germline V gene. The DNA of the CDR3 is TGTGCCAGCAGCGTAGGAGTCACTGGAAACACCATATATTTT. Translated, it gives CASSVGVTGNTIYF.

This chain connects TRBV6-5 to TRBJ2-4; TRBD1 matches 7 bases. CDR1 is MNHEY, CDR2 SVGAGI, per germline. CDR3 length equals 14 residues. With 5 bases clipped from V and 6 bases from J, the junction kept 7 bases outside the gene matches. The DNA of the CDR3 is TGTGCCAGCAGTACCTGGGACAGCCTAAACATTCAGTACTTC. This translates into CASSTWDSLNIQYF.

CDR3 protein: CASSRRSQETQYF. CDR3 DNA: TGTGCCAGCAGCCGGAGGAGCCAAGAGACCCAGTACTTC. This chain uses TRBV7-8 with TRBJ2-5, with D possibly being TRBD2 (5 bases). This CDR3 contains 13 residues. V lost 5 bases, J lost 1 base, and 8 bases lay in between. Germline CDR1 and CDR2: SGHVS and FQNEAQ.

The chain employs TRBV5-1 and TRBJ2-4; perhaps TRBD2 as D (6 bases). The CDR3 runs to 14 residues. Germline lookup yields CDR1 SGHRS and CDR2 YFSETQ. V was trimmed by 4 bases and J by 7 bases, leaving 15 bases between them. CDR3 protein: CASSDGGSLNIQYF. The CDR3 DNA sequence: TGCGCCAGCAGCGATGGGGGGTCATTGAACATTCAGTACTTC.

The chain uses TRBV24-1 and TRBJ2-1, with D unclear. The V end lost 1 base, the J end lost 6 bases, and 9 bases lay between the germline ends. This CDR3 is built from 14 residues. Germline CDR1 reads KGHDR; CDR2 reads SFDVKD. The CDR3 protein is CATSDFTTRNEQFF. The CDR3 DNA is TGTGCCACCAGTGATTTTACTACACGCAATGAGCAGTTCTTC.

This chain connects TRBV3-1 (or the pseudogene TRBV3-2) to TRBJ2-7; D is perhaps TRBD2 (6 bases). This CDR3 comprises 14 residues. Trimming pared 1 base from V and 5 bases from J, leaving 12 bases between. CDR1 is LGHDT and CDR2 is YNNKEL in the germline V gene (reference sequence). The CDR3 region is CASSQVTGVHEQYF. CDR3 in DNA: TGTGCCAGCAGCCAAGTAACGGGGGTCCACGAGCAGTACTTC.

This clone was picked up one time. The rearrangement joins TRBV6-4 to TRBJ1-6; 7 nucleotides match TRBD1. The CDR3 has 15 residues. The germline V gene has CDR1 MRHNA and CDR2 SNTAGT. V shed 6 bases and J 7 bases; nucleotides not matched to a gene: 9. CDR3 DNA: TGTGCCAGCAGACCCGTCGACAGGGAGAATTCACCCCTCCACTTT. As protein: CASRPVDRENSPLHF.

The chain is built from TRBV28 and TRBJ1-5; D unclear. From germline, CDR1 is MDHEN and CDR2 SYDVKM. Trimming shortened V by 3 bases and J by 9 bases, and 12 bases separated the two germline ends. This CDR3 region has 13 residues. The CDR3 reads CASSFPRASPQHF. The CDR3 DNA follows: TGTGCCAGCAGTTTTCCGAGGGCGTCGCCCCAGCATTTT.

The chain has TRBV12-3 or TRBV12-4 and TRBJ1-2, with TRBD1 identical over 7 bases. V lost 5 bases, J lost 7 bases, and 7 bases stayed unmatched. CDR3 length: 13 amino acids. CDR3: CASSDRVVGGYTF. The CDR3 DNA sequence: TGTGCCAGCAGTGACAGGGTTGTGGGTGGCTACACCTTC.

This rearrangement joins TRBV28 to TRBJ1-5, with TRBD1 as a possible D gene (6 bases). V was pared by 9 bases and J by 5 bases, with 14 bases between. From germline, CDR1 is MDHEN and CDR2 SYDVKM. This CDR3 spans 13 amino acids. CDR3 nucleotide sequence: TGTGCCAGTGGGACACTGGGGTATCAGCCCCAGCATTTT. This encodes CASGTLGYQPQHF. The full variable domain, in which reference TRBV28 and TRBJ1-5 provide the parts outside the CDR3, is DVKVTQSSRYLVKRTGEKVFLECVQDMDHENMFWYRQDPGLGLRLIYFSYDVKMKEKGDIPEGYSVSREKKERFSLILESASTNQTSMYLCASGTLGYQPQHFGDGTRLSIL.

The chain is built from TRBV6-1 and TRBJ1-2; 7 bases align to TRBD1. CDR1 MNHNS and CDR2 SASEGT come from the germline V gene. The V segment lost 1 base and the J segment 7 bases; nucleotides outside the gene matches: 6. The CDR3 runs 14 residues. The CDR3 DNA sequence: TGTGCCAGCAGTGAAGAGGGGGCCAATAGTGGCTACACCTTC. Protein: CASSEEGANSGYTF.

The chain recombines TRBV28 with TRBJ1-2; 9 bases map to TRBD1. The V and J ends lost 6 bases and 7 bases, in that order; junction bases with no gene match: 12. Germline CDR1 reads MDHEN; CDR2 reads SYDVKM. The CDR3 has 15 amino acids. The CDR3 nucleotides read TGTGCCAGCAGGGAGAGGACAGGGGAAAGACGTGGCTACACCTTC. Amino acids: CASRERTGERRGYTF.

The rearrangement uses TRBV6-2 or TRBV6-3 and TRBJ1-6; tentatively, D is TRBD1 (6 bases). The germline V gene has CDR1 MNHEY and CDR2 SVGEGT. There are 17 residues in the CDR3. Trimming removed 1 base at V and 10 bases at J, with 20 bases between. CDR3 residues: CASSYYTGITPRSPLHF. For the CDR3, the DNA is TGTGCCAGCAGTTACTACACAGGGATTACCCCTCGATCACCCCTCCACTTT.

The rearrangement joins TRBV2 to TRBJ1-6; the D is unclear. V lost 7 bases and J lost 0, with 4 bases in between. Germline CDR1 SNHLY, CDR2 FYNNEI. The CDR3 runs 13 residues. CDR3 sequence: CASTSSYNSPLHF. CDR3 bases: TGTGCCAGCACTAGCTCCTATAATTCACCCCTCCACTTT.

This clone was seen a handful of times. V and J are TRBV7-2 and TRBJ2-2; 10 nucleotides align to TRBD2. The V gene's germline CDR1 is SGHTA and CDR2 FQGNSA. V trimming: 3 bases; J trimming: 8 bases; junction bases outside the gene matches: 6. This CDR3 is 15 amino acids long. The CDR3 region is CASSFYGLAAGELFF. The CDR3 DNA sequence: TGTGCCAGCAGCTTTTACGGACTAGCGGCAGGGGAGCTGTTTTTT.

A remark on this clone: Different DNA sequences within this sample yield the same CDR3. The chain is built from TRBV5-1 and TRBJ2-5, with D unresolved. CDR1 is SGHRS and CDR2 is YFSETQ in the germline V gene. V was shortened by 5 bases and J by 0 bases, with 8 bases between the two germline ends. The CDR3 length is 13 residues. The CDR3 loop reads CASSPEYQETQYF. The CDR3 bases are TGCGCCAGCAGTCCGGAGTACCAAGAGACCCAGTACTTC.

The chain employs TRBV5-1 and TRBJ1-1; 7 bases map to TRBD1. Germline loops: CDR1 SGHRS, CDR2 YFSETQ. The V gene end was trimmed by 4 bases and the J gene end by 2 bases; junction bases not matched to a gene: 5. The CDR3 has 14 amino acids. The CDR3 DNA reads as TGCGCCAGCAGCCTCCACAGGGGTAACACTGAAGCTTTCTTT. Its translation is CASSLHRGNTEAFF.

The chain links TRBV5-6 to TRBJ2-3; D remains unclear. V lost 1 base, J lost 0 bases, and 12 bases lay in between. The CDR3 totals 16 residues. Germline V gene lookup returns CDR1 SGHDT and CDR2 YYEEEE. The CDR3 DNA reads as TGTGCCAGCAGCTTGTCGGTCCTCTCTAGCACAGATACGCAGTATTTT. Translating it yields CASSLSVLSSTDTQYF.

The chain joins TRBV6-5 to TRBJ2-7; D not certain. Germline V lookup: CDR1 MNHEY, CDR2 SVGAGI. The CDR3 consists of 14 residues. Trimming took 7 bases from V and 1 from J, leaving 14 bases between them. As DNA, the CDR3 is TGTGCCAGCACTTTCGCCGCGCAATCCTACGAGCAGTACGTC. Amino acids: CASTFAAQSYEQYV.

This clone was detected a few times. It is unclear where the CDR3 begins or ends on the DNA, so no DNA is shown, and the CDR3 is as TCRdb lists it. The rearrangement uses TRBV27 and TRBJ1-1; TRBD1, the table's D call, lacks a check against the DNA. Germline V CDR1 and CDR2: MNHEY, SMNVEV (reference sequence). The CDR3 comprises 14 residues, both ends counted. The CDR3 here is CASSTSTAFTEAFF.

The chain uses TRBV14 and TRBJ2-5, with 8 bases matching TRBD2. The V gene end was trimmed by 8 bases and the J gene end by 4 bases; junction bases not matched to a gene: 15. This CDR3 contains 16 residues. The germline gives CDR1 SGHDN, CDR2 FVKESK. CDR3 in amino acids: CASRRGEREYGETQYF. CDR3 in DNA: TGTGCCAGCCGCCGCGGAGAGCGGGAGTACGGAGAGACCCAGTACTTC.

V gene TRBV3-1 (or the pseudogene TRBV3-2) combines with J gene TRBJ1-2; D unresolved. V was clipped by 4 bases and J by 8 bases, with 20 bases between them. Looked up from germline, CDR1 is LGHDT and CDR2 is YNNKEL (reference sequence). The length of the CDR3 is 15 residues. CDR3 in DNA: TGTGCCAGCAGCCCAAGCACGGGGAGTGAGAACGGCTACACCTTC. Translating it yields CASSPSTGSENGYTF.

The V and J genes are TRBV28 and TRBJ2-5; TRBD2 matches 12 bases. The germline gives CDR1 MDHEN, CDR2 SYDVKM. The CDR3 sequence is 15 residues long. The V and J ends lost 8 bases and 5 bases, in that order; junction bases with no gene match: 9. In DNA, the CDR3 is TGTGCCAGCCCCCCTAGCGGGAGGGCCGGGGAGACCCAGTACTTC. It is translated as CASPPSGRAGETQYF.

This chain connects TRBV30 to TRBJ1-3, with TRBD1 matching over 10 bases. The CDR3 runs to 15 residues. Germline values: CDR1 GTSNPN, CDR2 SVGIG (reference sequence). V shed 1 base, J shed 4 bases, and the junction held 4 bases outside the gene matches. This chain's CDR3 is CAWSARQGAGNTIYF. The CDR3 region has the DNA TGTGCCTGGAGTGCAAGACAGGGGGCGGGAAACACCATATATTTT.

The genes are TRBV6-2 or TRBV6-3 and TRBJ1-2; TRBD1 agrees at 7 bases. The germline gives CDR1 MNHEY, CDR2 SVGEGT. The length of the CDR3 is 14 residues. J lost 4 bases, V lost 0 bases, and 2 bases had no gene match. CDR3 sequence: CASSYSGQTYGYTF. As DNA, the CDR3 is TGTGCCAGCAGTTACTCGGGACAGACCTATGGCTACACCTTC.

The chain has TRBV2 and TRBJ1-1; D unclear. The CDR3 totals 14 residues. Germline V gene sequence: CDR1 SNHLY, CDR2 FYNNEI. V gave up 4 bases and J gave up 2 bases, with 11 bases separating them. The CDR3 DNA sequence: TGTGCCAGCAGTGCGACTCCTTTCAACACTGAAGCTTTCTTT. It codes for CASSATPFNTEAFF.

This chain links TRBV2 with TRBJ2-7; D is unclear. This CDR3 is 17 amino acids long. The V end was cut by 7 bases, the J end by 3 bases, with 25 bases between. CDR1 SNHLY and CDR2 FYNNEI come from the germline V gene. Here the CDR3 DNA reads TGTGCCAGCATCTATTTTAGGCAGGCAAATTTAAACTACGAGCAGTACGTC. This sequence encodes CASIYFRQANLNYEQYV.

This clone has only a few counts. The V and J genes are TRBV19 and TRBJ2-1; TRBD2 matches at 13 bases. CDR1 and CDR2 from the germline V gene are LNHDA and SQIVND (reference sequence). With 5 bases clipped from V and 0 bases from J, the junction kept 4 bases outside the gene matches. This CDR3 region has 17 residues. CDR3 sequence: CASSSRTSGSSYNEQFF. CDR3 nucleotides: TGTGCCAGTAGTTCACGGACTAGCGGGAGCTCCTACAATGAGCAGTTCTTC.

The chain joins TRBV5-1 to TRBJ1-1, with 7 bases aligning to TRBD1. Germline loops: CDR1 SGHRS, CDR2 YFSETQ. The CDR3 length is 14 residues. V shed 2 bases, J shed 3 bases, and the junction held 4 bases outside the gene matches. The CDR3 here is CASSLDREDTEAFF. CDR3 DNA: TGCGCCAGCAGCTTAGACAGGGAAGACACTGAAGCTTTCTTT.

The genes are TRBV6-2 or TRBV6-3 and TRBJ2-7; no reliable D call. The germline V gene encodes CDR1 MNHEY and CDR2 SVGEGT. Between the trimmed V and J ends, which lost 2 bases and 3 bases, there was a span of 14 bases. The CDR3 consists of 15 residues. CDR3 loop: CASSYHREPNYEQYV. The CDR3 coding sequence is TGTGCCAGCAGTTACCACAGAGAACCTAACTACGAGCAGTACGTC.

This clone was seen only a few times. The chain couples TRBV5-1 to TRBJ2-7; 7 nucleotides match TRBD1. The CDR3 has 17 amino acids. CDR1 is SGHRS and CDR2 is YFSETQ in the germline V gene. V shed 1 base and J 0 bases; nucleotides not matched to a gene: 10. CDR3: CASSLYPAGGFSYEQYF. CDR3 sequence (DNA): TGCGCCAGCAGCTTGTACCCTGCAGGGGGTTTCTCCTACGAGCAGTACTTC.

This clone was seen many times. Other DNA sequences from this sample encode an identical CDR3 as well. The V gene is TRBV28, the J gene TRBJ1-2; possibly TRBD1 for D (6 bases). CDR1 MDHEN and CDR2 SYDVKM come from the germline V gene. The CDR3 covers 13 residues. Trimming removed 3 bases from V and 4 bases from J, with 9 bases in between. The CDR3 region is CASSFRGSYGYTF. CDR3 sequence (DNA): TGTGCCAGCAGTTTTAGGGGGAGCTATGGCTACACCTTC.